Below, 30 T cell receptor beta chains from the same sample are listed, as sequenced in a study of graft-versus-host responses after intestinal transplantation. Their antigens are not known. Measured with immunoSEQ multiplex PCR; TCRdb has only the in-frame clones, and not every one. Of about 78,000 clones in the sample, around 87% were seen once. Source: unstimulated CD8+ T cells sorted from spleen or lymph node cells, taken before transplant. These receptors were taken from a human donor who was the organ donor for an intestinal transplant.

The chain has TRBV28 and TRBJ1-1; D remains ambiguous. CDR3 length: 12 residues. CDR1 is MDHEN and CDR2 is SYDVKM in the germline V gene. V lost 4 bases to trimming and J lost 2 bases, with 5 bases between them. CDR3 in DNA: TGTGCCAGCAGTTGGGGTAACACTGAAGCTTTCTTT. Protein: CASSWGNTEAFF.

This clone was seen only a few times. The chain has TRBV10-2 and TRBJ2-1; 13 nucleotides agree with TRBD2. Germline loops: CDR1 WSHSY, CDR2 SAAADI. The CDR3 is 14 residues long. After removal of 10 bases from V and 9 bases from J, the junction contained 9 bases not matched to a gene. The CDR3 sequence is CATGTSGGEGEQFF. CDR3 DNA sequence: TGCGCCACCGGAACTAGCGGGGGGGAGGGTGAGCAGTTCTTC.

The rearrangement links TRBV9 to TRBJ2-4; tentative D call: TRBD1 (6 bases). The ends were cut back, 3 bases at V and 0 bases at J, with 10 bases in the middle. Germline loops: CDR1 SGDLS, CDR2 YYNGEE. The CDR3 runs 15 residues. The DNA of the CDR3 is TGTGCCAGCAGCGCCGACAGGCTAGCCAAAAACATTCAGTACTTC. This sequence encodes CASSADRLAKNIQYF.

This chain connects TRBV7-3 to TRBJ2-1; perhaps TRBD1 as D (5 bases). The V gene's germline CDR1 is SGHTA and CDR2 FQGTGA. V gave up 0 bases and J gave up 8 bases, with 11 bases separating them. This CDR3 contains 14 residues. The CDR3 is CASSLTHSQDEQFF. For the CDR3, the DNA is TGTGCCAGCAGCTTAACTCACTCACAGGATGAGCAGTTCTTC.

The V call is TRBV28, the J call TRBJ2-1; D possibly matches TRBD1 or TRBD2 (6 bases each). Trimming removed 7 bases at V and 8 bases at J, with 24 bases between. The germline gives CDR1 MDHEN, CDR2 SYDVKM. The CDR3 is 16 residues long. CDR3 DNA: TGTGCCAGCACCCTGGGGGCACAGCCCTGGGGGGATGAGCAGTTCTTC. This gives the protein CASTLGAQPWGDEQFF.

CDR3 protein: CAWSGAGQVEQYF. The CDR3 DNA is TGTGCCTGGAGTGGAGCTGGACAGGTCGAGCAGTACTTC. This chain connects TRBV30 to TRBJ2-7, with 7 nucleotides matching TRBD1. Germline CDR1 reads GTSNPN; CDR2 reads SVGIG (reference sequence). J gave up 6 bases and V 1 base, and 6 bases lay outside the gene matches. The CDR3 has 13 residues.

J is TRBJ1-5 and V is TRBV7-6; D perhaps matches TRBD1 (5 bases). Germline V gives CDR1 SGHVS, CDR2 FNYEAQ. V lost 1 base, J lost 7 bases, and 11 bases lay in between. This CDR3 has 14 residues. The CDR3 here is CASSLVQGEQPQHF. CDR3 sequence (DNA): TGTGCCAGCAGCTTAGTCCAGGGAGAACAGCCCCAGCATTTT.

The gene calls are TRBV19 and TRBJ2-4; D remains unclear. The CDR3 consists of 18 residues. Trimming left V 3 bases short and J 2 bases short, with 20 bases between. Germline-derived CDR1 and CDR2 are LNHDA and SQIVND (reference sequence). As DNA, the CDR3 is TGTGCCAGTAGTATCTCCTTTTTGGACGAGTGGCCCAAAAACATTCAGTACTTC. Its protein product is CASSISFLDEWPKNIQYF.

The chain couples TRBV28 to TRBJ1-5; 9 positions agree with TRBD1. Germline V gene sequence: CDR1 MDHEN, CDR2 SYDVKM. CDR3 size: 14 residues. Trimming at V came to 8 bases and at J to 7 bases, leaving 9 bases not matched to a gene. CDR3 nucleotide sequence: TGTGCCAGCTTAAACAGGGGGCGAGGGCAGCCCCAGCATTTT. This codes for CASLNRGRGQPQHF.

In this sample, this clone turned up a few times. This chain uses TRBV5-1 with TRBJ2-1; no clear D gene. The CDR3 is 11 residues long. Trimming took off 0 bases at V and 5 bases at J, with 0 bases between the two ends. Germline loops: CDR1 SGHRS, CDR2 YFSETQ. For the CDR3, the DNA is TGCGCCAGCAGCTTGGACAATGAGCAGTTCTTC. Translating it yields CASSLDNEQFF.

The chain joins TRBV13 to TRBJ1-4; 12 bases align to TRBD1. The CDR3 length is 17 residues. The junction had 9 bases not matched to a gene; V was cut back by 3 bases and J by 7 bases. Germline V gene lookup returns CDR1 PRHDT and CDR2 FYEKMQ (reference sequence). CDR3 nucleotide sequence: TGTGCCAGCAGCTTGGGACAGGGGGCGCTTCTTAGTGAAAAACTGTTTTTT. Protein product: CASSLGQGALLSEKLFF.

This clone showed up just once. The chain couples TRBV27 to TRBJ2-2; D call uncertain. Germline values: CDR1 MNHEY, CDR2 SMNVEV (reference sequence). V gave up 2 bases and J gave up 7 bases, with 2 bases separating them. The CDR3 is 11 residues long. The CDR3 region is CASSLLGELFF. Written as DNA, the CDR3 is TGTGCCAGCAGTTTACTCGGGGAGCTGTTTTTT.

V usage is TRBV30 and J usage is TRBJ1-2, with D unclear. CDR3 length: 13 residues. CDR1 and CDR2 (germline): GTSNPN, SVGIG (reference sequence). V shed 2 bases and J shed 4 bases, with 11 bases lying between them. The CDR3, as DNA: TGTGCCTGGAGTTCGACCGGATTCTATGGCTACACCTTC. Protein product: CAWSSTGFYGYTF.

The chain combines TRBV4-1 with TRBJ2-5; TRBD2 might be the D (6 bases). This CDR3 comprises 19 residues. The V gene's germline CDR1 is MGHRA and CDR2 YSYEKL. V was pared by 0 bases and J by 5 bases, with 25 bases between. In nucleotides, the CDR3 is TGCGCCAGCAGCCAAGATGGGGACGGGAGCCAGCTAAGGGGTGAGACCCAGTACTTC. This encodes CASSQDGDGSQLRGETQYF.

CDR3 nucleotides: TGTGCCAGCAGCGACGGCGGGGAGCTGTTTTTT. This sequence encodes CASSDGGELFF. The chain joins TRBV9 to TRBJ2-2; no reliable D call. The CDR3 is 11 residues long. Germline V gene sequence: CDR1 SGDLS, CDR2 YYNGEE. Trimming removed 3 bases from V and 7 bases from J, with 4 bases in between.

The CDR3 sequence is CASRDDGTYEQYF. The CDR3 nucleotides read TGCGCCAGCAGAGACGACGGAACCTACGAGCAGTACTTC. The chain uses TRBV5-1 and TRBJ2-7; D gene uncertain. Germline-derived CDR1 and CDR2 are SGHRS and YFSETQ. The CDR3 sequence is 13 residues long. V lost 5 bases to trimming and J lost 2 bases, with 11 bases between them.

The V call is TRBV29-1, the J call TRBJ1-1; no clear D gene. The V end was cut by 5 bases, the J end by 4 bases, with 17 bases between. The CDR3 is 14 residues long. CDR1 is SQVTM and CDR2 is ANQGSEA in the germline V gene. CDR3 nucleotides: TGCAGCGTTATCCATGGAGGGTCTATCACTGAAGCTTTCTTT. This translates into CSVIHGGSITEAFF. The entire variable domain, with the rest obtained from reference TRBV29-1 and TRBJ1-1, is as follows: SAVISQKPSRDICQRGTSLTIQCQVDSQVTMMFWYRQQPGQSLTLIATANQGSEATYESGFVIDKFPISRPNLTFSTLTVSNMSPEDSSIYLCSVIHGGSITEAFFGQGTRLTVV.

The J gene is TRBJ2-5, the V gene TRBV4-3; no clear D. V was clipped by 1 base and J by 5 bases, with 14 bases between them. The CDR3 has 15 amino acids. Germline CDR1 LGHNA, CDR2 YSLEER. The CDR3 loop reads CASSQVWVTEETQYF. CDR3 in DNA: TGCGCCAGCAGCCAAGTTTGGGTCACCGAGGAGACCCAGTACTTC.

This chain links TRBV5-4 with TRBJ2-3; the D is unclear. Trimming took off 0 bases at V and 6 bases at J, with 5 bases between the two ends. This CDR3 has 12 residues. Germline assignment: CDR1 SGHNT and CDR2 YYREEE (reference sequence). The CDR3 region is CASSLEGDTQYF. Written as DNA, the CDR3 is TGTGCCAGCAGCTTGGAAGGGGATACGCAGTATTTT.

The rearrangement uses TRBV28 and TRBJ2-7; D is unclear. This CDR3 has 13 amino acids. Germline values: CDR1 MDHEN, CDR2 SYDVKM. V was trimmed by 5 bases and J by 3 bases, leaving 11 bases between them. CDR3 in amino acids: CASSQDVGYEQYF. CDR3 in DNA: TGTGCCAGCAGTCAAGACGTAGGCTACGAGCAGTACTTC.

The chain joins TRBV15 to TRBJ2-6; the D is unclear. This CDR3 is built from 16 residues. Germline CDR1 and CDR2: LNHNV and YYDKDF (reference sequence). V shed 3 bases and J shed 0 bases, with 9 bases lying between them. CDR3 in amino acids: CATSSGSSSGANVLTF. CDR3 DNA sequence: TGTGCCACCAGCAGTGGCAGCAGCTCTGGGGCCAACGTCCTGACTTTC.

V is TRBV7-9 and J is TRBJ2-7, with TRBD2 identical over 12 bases. Trimming took 6 bases from V and 2 from J; bases not matched to a gene: 2. Germline CDR1 reads SEHNR; CDR2 reads FQNEAQ (reference sequence). CDR3 size: 14 residues. The CDR3 DNA sequence: TGTGCCAGCAGTCGGACTAGCGGGGCCTACGAGCAGTACTTC. It translates to CASSRTSGAYEQYF.

This rearrangement joins TRBV27 to TRBJ2-1; 7 bases match TRBD2. Germline assignment: CDR1 MNHEY and CDR2 SMNVEV (reference sequence). The CDR3 covers 15 residues. Unmatched junction bases numbered 9, after V lost 2 bases and J lost 8 bases. The CDR3 sequence is CASSLIGRGIDEQFF. CDR3 nucleotides: TGTGCCAGCAGTTTAATCGGGCGGGGGATCGATGAGCAGTTCTTC.

The chain recombines TRBV19 with TRBJ1-1; the D is unclear. This CDR3 contains 14 residues. Trimming took 6 bases from V and 2 from J, leaving 13 bases between them. In germline, CDR1 is LNHDA, CDR2 SQIVND (reference sequence). CDR3 amino acids: CASSLTDGNTEAFF. The CDR3 coding sequence is TGTGCCAGTAGCCTCACGGACGGAAACACTGAAGCTTTCTTT. Filled out from reference TRBV19 and TRBJ1-1, the complete variable domain reads DGGITQSPKYLFRKEGQNVTLSCEQNLNHDAMYWYRQDPGQGLRLIYYSQIVNDFQKGDIAEGYSVSREKKESFPLTVTSAQKNPTAFYLCASSLTDGNTEAFFGQGTRLTVV.

This chain links TRBV13 with TRBJ2-5, with D perhaps TRBD1 (6 bases). The DNA matches TRBJ2-7 better at its end, which makes the J call doubtful. Germline assignment: CDR1 PRHDT and CDR2 FYEKMQ (reference sequence). This CDR3 spans 17 amino acids. This CDR3 is CASSSIKQGSWAYEQYF. The CDR3 region has the DNA TGTGCCAGCAGCTCCATTAAACAGGGTTCCTGGGCCTACGAGCAGTACTTC.

The V gene is TRBV5-1, the J gene TRBJ2-2, with D unresolved. V gave up 0 bases and J gave up 2 bases, with 5 bases separating them. CDR1 is SGHRS, CDR2 YFSETQ, per germline. The CDR3 spans 14 residues. Written as DNA, the CDR3 is TGCGCCAGCAGCTTGGGCTCCAACACCGGGGAGCTGTTTTTT. Translating gives CASSLGSNTGELFF.

The chain couples TRBV2 to TRBJ2-7; TRBD2 matches at 12 bases. V lost 6 bases, J lost 3 bases, and 3 bases stayed unmatched. CDR1 is SNHLY and CDR2 is FYNNEI in the germline V gene. There are 14 residues in the CDR3. DNA of the CDR3: TGTGCCAGCAGATGGACTAGCGGGGTCTACGAGCAGTACTTC. Its translation is CASRWTSGVYEQYF.

This clone was seen only a few times. This chain uses TRBV29-1 with TRBJ2-7; 10 bases are a match to TRBD1. Germline loops: CDR1 SQVTM, CDR2 ANQGSEA. J was trimmed by 6 bases and V by 1 base; bases with no gene match: 12. The CDR3 extends over 16 amino acids. The CDR3 bases are TGCAGCGTTGAAGCTATCCTCGGGACAGGGGCCCCCGAGCAGTACTTC. Amino acid sequence: CSVEAILGTGAPEQYF.

The chain links TRBV5-1 to TRBJ2-1; D possibly corresponds to TRBD1 (6 bases). V dropped 4 bases and J dropped 4 bases, with 15 bases sitting between them. The CDR3 loop spans 15 amino acids. From germline, CDR1 is SGHRS and CDR2 YFSETQ. CDR3 sequence (DNA): TGCGCCAGCAGCGCCTGGGGGCTTCATTACAATGAGCAGTTCTTC. Translating it yields CASSAWGLHYNEQFF.

CDR3 sequence (DNA): TGCGCCAGCAGCCGGATTTTGTGGGATGAAAAACTGTTTTTT. It translates to CASSRILWDEKLFF. The gene calls are TRBV4-1 and TRBJ1-4; the D is unclear. CDR3 length: 14 residues. The V end was cut by 4 bases, the J end by 6 bases, with 12 bases between. Germline V gives CDR1 MGHRA, CDR2 YSYEKL.